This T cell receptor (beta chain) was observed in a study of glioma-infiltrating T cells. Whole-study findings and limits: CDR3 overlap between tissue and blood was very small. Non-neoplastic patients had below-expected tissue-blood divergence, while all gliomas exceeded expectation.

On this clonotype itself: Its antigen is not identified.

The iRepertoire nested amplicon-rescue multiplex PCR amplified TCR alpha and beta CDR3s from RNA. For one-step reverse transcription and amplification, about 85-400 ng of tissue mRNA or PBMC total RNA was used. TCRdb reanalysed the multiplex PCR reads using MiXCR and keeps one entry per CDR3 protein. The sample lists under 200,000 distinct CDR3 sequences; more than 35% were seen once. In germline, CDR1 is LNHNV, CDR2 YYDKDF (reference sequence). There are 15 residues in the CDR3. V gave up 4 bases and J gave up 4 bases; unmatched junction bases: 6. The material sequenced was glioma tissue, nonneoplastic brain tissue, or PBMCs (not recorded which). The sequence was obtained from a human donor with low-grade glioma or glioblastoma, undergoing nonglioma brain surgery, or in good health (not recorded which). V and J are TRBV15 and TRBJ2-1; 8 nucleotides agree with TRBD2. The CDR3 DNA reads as TGTGCCACCAGCAAGACTAGCGCAAGATACAATGAGCAGTTCTTC. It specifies CATSKTSARYNEQFF.